Described below is a single T cell receptor beta chain sequence and its context. Its antigen is unidentified. A single record per CDR3 protein comes from TCRdb applying MiXCR to the reads. The sample has tens of thousands of distinct CDR3 sequences, roughly 60% seen once. The data are from a study of type 1 regulatory T cells. Background on the study: T-allo10 is an in vitro-generated, Tr1-enriched CD4 T cell product specific for alloantigen. Study-wide points: Compared with non-Tr1 cells, Tr1 cells showed a narrower TCR repertoire.

The TCR sequence derives from a human donor in good health. Sample: cultured non-Tr1 T cells, either the whole culture or a sorted T cell fraction (not recorded which).

The CDR3 is CASSYSRASSYNEQFF. In nucleotides, the CDR3 is TGTGCCAGCAGTTACTCGCGGGCGAGCTCCTACAATGAGCAGTTCTTC. The chain is built from TRBV6-5 and TRBJ2-1; tentative D call: TRBD2 (5 bases). CDR3 length: 16 amino acids. The ends were cut back, 0 bases at V and 0 bases at J, with 9 bases in the middle. CDR1 is MNHEY, CDR2 SVGAGI, per germline.